This TCR beta chain was profiled in a study of blood T cells in healthy people across ages. Study-wide points: When set beside aged donors, long-lived donors presented more naive CD4+ cells and higher diversity.

Then a second PCR, running about 7 to 11 cycles, was carried out with a sample-barcoded 5' primer and a J-beta primer mix. From the 5' RACE reads, TCRdb called clonotypes with MiXCR, one entry per CDR3 protein. The data contain some 1.5 million distinct CDR3 sequences, over 25% of them singletons. PBMCs were isolated at a quantity of at least 6 million per sample. Trimming removed 3 bases at V and 1 base at J, with 7 bases between. Per the germline V gene, CDR1 is DFQATT and CDR2 is SNEGSKA (reference sequence). The CDR3 extends over 13 amino acids. This clonotype was counted ten times or more. The antigen is not known.

This chain joins TRBV20-1 and TRBJ2-4; D is ambiguous. The specimen sequenced was blood. The TCR comes from a woman under 40 in good health. The CDR3 here is CSARAEAKNIQYF. CDR3 bases: TGCAGTGCTAGGGCGGAGGCCAAAAACATTCAGTACTTC.